This entry concerns a single TCR beta chain. As yet, its antigen is unknown. TCRdb re-called the 5' RACE reads through MiXCR, storing one row per CDR3 protein. The sample holds 40,000 or so distinct CDR3 sequences, 11% seen once. This sample is part of a study of CD8 T cells in ankylosing spondylitis. Study results and limitations: Among TCR beta sequences, a motif of under ten highly homologous variants appeared characteristic of ankylosing spondylitis blood.

There are 13 residues in the CDR3. Germline V gives CDR1 SQVTM, CDR2 ANQGSEA. Trimming removed 5 bases at V and 6 bases at J, with 16 bases between. V usage is TRBV29-1 and J usage is TRBJ2-5; no firm D call. The clonotype was recovered from a male donor with ankylosing spondylitis or in good health (not recorded which). The sequenced sample was blood, either unsorted or a sorted T cell fraction (not recorded which). In nucleotides, the CDR3 is TGCAGCGTTCTCCTGAGGCGGTTGCAGACCCAGTACTTC. It specifies CSVLLRRLQTQYF.